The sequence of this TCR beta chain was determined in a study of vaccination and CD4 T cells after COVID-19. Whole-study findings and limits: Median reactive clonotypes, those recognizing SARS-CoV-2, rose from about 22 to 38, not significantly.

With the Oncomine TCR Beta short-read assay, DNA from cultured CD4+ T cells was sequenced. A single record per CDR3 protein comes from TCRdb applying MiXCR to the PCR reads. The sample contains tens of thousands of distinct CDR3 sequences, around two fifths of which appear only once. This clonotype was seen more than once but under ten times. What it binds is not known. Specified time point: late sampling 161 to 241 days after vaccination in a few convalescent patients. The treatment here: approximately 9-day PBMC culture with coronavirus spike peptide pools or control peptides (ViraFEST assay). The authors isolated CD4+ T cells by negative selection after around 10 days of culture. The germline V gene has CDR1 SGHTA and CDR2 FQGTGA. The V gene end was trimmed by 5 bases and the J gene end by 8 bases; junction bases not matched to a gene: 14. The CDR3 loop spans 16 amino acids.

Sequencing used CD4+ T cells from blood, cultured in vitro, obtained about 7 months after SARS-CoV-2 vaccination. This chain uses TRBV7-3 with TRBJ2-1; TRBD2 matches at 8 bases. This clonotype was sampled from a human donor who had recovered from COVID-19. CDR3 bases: TGTGCCAGCAGCCCCTTAGCGGGAAGCCCTCTCGATGAGCAGTTCTTC. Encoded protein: CASSPLAGSPLDEQFF.